This T cell receptor (beta chain) was sequenced for a study of T cell responses to AZD1222 COVID-19 vaccine. The CDR3 is made up of 15 amino acids. Unmatched junction bases numbered 14, after V lost 3 bases and J lost 9 bases. The V gene's germline CDR1 is DFQATT and CDR2 SNEGSKA (reference sequence). Using immunoSEQ multiplex PCR, the repertoire was profiled, and TCRdb retains in-frame clones only, with some absent. Among about 180,000 clones, 87% were seen once, and the ten largest hold about 3%. The gene calls are TRBV20-1 and TRBJ1-1; 9 bases are a match to TRBD1. Sequenced material: peripheral blood, taken on day 0 of AZD1222 vaccination. This receptor was taken from an adult in good health. The CDR3, as DNA: TGCAGTGCTAGTAGTCATGGACAGGGGATTAAGAAAGCTTTCTTT. Its protein product is CSASSHGQGIKKAFF.